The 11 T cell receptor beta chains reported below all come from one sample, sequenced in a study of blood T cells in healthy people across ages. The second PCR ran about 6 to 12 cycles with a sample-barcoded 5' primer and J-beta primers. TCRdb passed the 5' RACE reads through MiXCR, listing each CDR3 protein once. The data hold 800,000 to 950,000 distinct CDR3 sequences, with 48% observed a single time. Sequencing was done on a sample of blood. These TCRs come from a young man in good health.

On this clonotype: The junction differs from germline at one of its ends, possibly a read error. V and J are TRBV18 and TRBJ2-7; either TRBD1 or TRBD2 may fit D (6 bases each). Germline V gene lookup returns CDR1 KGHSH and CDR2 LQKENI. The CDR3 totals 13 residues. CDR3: CSSSGGGPYEQYF. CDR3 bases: TGTTCCAGCTCAGGAGGGGGACCCTACGAGCAGTACTTC.

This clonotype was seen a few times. CDR3 sequence reads: CASSHRTGYGYTF. Here the CDR3 DNA reads TGCGCCAGCAGCCACCGGACAGGGTATGGCTACACCTTC. The chain employs TRBV4-1 and TRBJ1-2, with TRBD1 matching 8 bases. With V trimmed by 3 bases and J by 5 bases, 2 bases remained unmatched. CDR1 MGHRA and CDR2 YSYEKL come from the germline V gene. The CDR3 has 13 residues.

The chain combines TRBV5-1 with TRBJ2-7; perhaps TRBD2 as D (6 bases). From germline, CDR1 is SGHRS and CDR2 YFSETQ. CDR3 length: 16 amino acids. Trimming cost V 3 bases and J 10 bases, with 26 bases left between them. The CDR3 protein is CASSSPPGLDVGTQYF. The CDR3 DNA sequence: TGCGCCAGCAGCTCCCCACCTGGACTGGATGTCGGGACTCAGTACTTC. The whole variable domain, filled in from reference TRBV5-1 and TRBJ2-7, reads KAGVTQTPRYLIKTRGQQVTLSCSPISGHRSVSWYQQTPGQGLQFLFEYFSETQRNKGNFPGRFSGRQFSNSRSEMNVSTLELGDSALYLCASSSPPGLDVGTQYFGPGTRLTVT.

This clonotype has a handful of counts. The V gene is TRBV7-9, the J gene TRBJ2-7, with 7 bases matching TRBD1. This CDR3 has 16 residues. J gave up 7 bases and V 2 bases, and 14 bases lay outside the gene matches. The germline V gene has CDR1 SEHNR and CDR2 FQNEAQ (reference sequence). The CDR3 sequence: CASSLLRQGDSGEQYF. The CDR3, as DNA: TGTGCCAGCAGCTTACTTAGACAGGGTGATTCGGGAGAGCAGTACTTC.

Written as DNA, the CDR3 is TGTGCCACCCTCACTAGCGGGTACAATGAGCAGTACTTC. Residues: CATLTSGYNEQYF. This rearrangement joins TRBV12-3 or TRBV12-4 to TRBJ2-7, with TRBD2 matching 9 bases. V shed 10 bases, J shed 7 bases, and the junction held 11 bases outside the gene matches. The CDR3 is made up of 13 amino acids.

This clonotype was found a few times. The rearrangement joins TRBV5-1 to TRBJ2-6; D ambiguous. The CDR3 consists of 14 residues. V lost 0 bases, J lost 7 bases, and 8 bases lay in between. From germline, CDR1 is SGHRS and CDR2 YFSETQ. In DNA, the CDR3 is TGCGCCAGCAGCTTGGCTTCAGCTGCCAACGTCCTGACTTTC. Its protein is CASSLASAANVLTF.

The CDR3 here is CASSLGDQGARGNTEAFF. DNA of the CDR3: TGTGCCAGCAGTTTGGGGGACCAGGGAGCAAGGGGGAACACTGAAGCTTTCTTT. This chain links TRBV12-3 or TRBV12-4 with TRBJ1-1; D is perhaps TRBD1 (5 bases). The V end was cut by 3 bases, the J end by 1 base, with 21 bases between. This CDR3 has 18 amino acids.

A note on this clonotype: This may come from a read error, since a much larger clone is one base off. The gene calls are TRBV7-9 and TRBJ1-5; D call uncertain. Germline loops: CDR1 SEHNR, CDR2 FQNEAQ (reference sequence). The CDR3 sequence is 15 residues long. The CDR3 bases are TGTGCCGGCAGCTTAGGTCCGGGTTTCAATCAGCCCCAGCATTTT. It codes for CAGSLGPGFNQPQHF.

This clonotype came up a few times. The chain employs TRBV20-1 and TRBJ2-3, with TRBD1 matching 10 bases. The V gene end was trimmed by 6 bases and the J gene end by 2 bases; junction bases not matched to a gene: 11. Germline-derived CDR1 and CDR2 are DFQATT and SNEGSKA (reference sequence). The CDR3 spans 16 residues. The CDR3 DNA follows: TGCAGTGCGGGGACAGGGGTGATATCGTACACAGATACGCAGTATTTT. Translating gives CSAGTGVISYTDTQYF.

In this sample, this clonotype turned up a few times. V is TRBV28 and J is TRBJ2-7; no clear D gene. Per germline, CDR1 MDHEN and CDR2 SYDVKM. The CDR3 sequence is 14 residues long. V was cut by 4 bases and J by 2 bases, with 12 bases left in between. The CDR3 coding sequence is TGTGCCAGCAGTTACTCCCTGGGCGCCTACGAGCAGTACTTC. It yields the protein CASSYSLGAYEQYF. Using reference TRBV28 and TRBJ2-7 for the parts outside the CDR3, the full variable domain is DVKVTQSSRYLVKRTGEKVFLECVQDMDHENMFWYRQDPGLGLRLIYFSYDVKMKEKGDIPEGYSVSREKKERFSLILESASTNQTSMYLCASSYSLGAYEQYFGPGTRLTVT.

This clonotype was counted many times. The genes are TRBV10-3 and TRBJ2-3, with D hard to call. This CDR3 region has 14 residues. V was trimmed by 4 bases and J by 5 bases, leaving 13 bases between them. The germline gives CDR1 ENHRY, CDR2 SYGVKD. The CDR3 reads CAISVELMGDTQYF. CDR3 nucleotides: TGTGCCATCAGTGTCGAGTTGATGGGAGATACGCAGTATTTT.